The T cell receptor beta chain described here comes from a study of T cells in Graves' hyperthyroidism and ophthalmopathy. Study-level findings and limits: With a median lead of roughly 6.2 months before onset, the model predicted ophthalmopathy. Most thyroid clonotypes expanded above 0.001 were also detected in blood. A model built on 13 V-J features separated ophthalmopathy from stable hyperthyroidism.

It was RNA transcripts that yielded the amplified TCR beta CDR3 regions. The TCR CDR3 was amplified in a first-round RT-PCR using the HTBI primer set. TCRdb re-derived calls from the multiplex PCR reads in MiXCR, one entry per CDR3 protein. This table has 500,000 or so distinct CDR3 sequences, about a sixth appearing once. This clonotype came up many times. Its antigen remains unidentified. CDR3 length: 14 residues. The germline CDR1 and CDR2 sequences are SGHDT and YYEEEE. Trimming shortened V by 0 bases and J by 4 bases, and 7 bases separated the two germline ends. Patients with ophthalmopathy all had a Clinical Activity Score of at least 3, a NOSPECS grade of at least 4 and duration under 3 months.

The genes are TRBV5-6 and TRBJ1-4; the D is unclear. The sequence was obtained from a woman between 18 and 29 years old with Graves' ophthalmopathy. The sample comprised blood. CDR3 in DNA: TGTGCCAGCAGCTTGGGTTACCTTAATGAAAAACTGTTTTTT. The encoded protein is CASSLGYLNEKLFF.